This is a list of T cell receptor beta chains from one sample in a study of Graves' ophthalmopathy and Graves' hyperthyroidism. One entry per CDR3 protein, called by TCRdb with MiXCR from the multiplex PCR reads. Among approximately 640,000 distinct CDR3 sequences, just over 40% were seen once, and the ten largest hold over 2.5%. Sequenced input: peripheral blood. The receptors were sampled from an adult man with Graves' ophthalmopathy. The CDR3 runs from the conserved cysteine through the conserved F or W. Each record gives: D gene, J gene, clone size, V gene, CDR3 DNA, CDR3 protein. D genes are given only for firm matches. Clone sizes are given selectively: once, few, many, or a class where the clone is expanded.

>-|TRBJ1-2|many|TRBV9
TGTGCCAGCAGCGGATCAGGGACCTACTATGGCTACACCTTC
CASSGSGTYYGYTF
>-|TRBJ1-6|many|TRBV12-3/TRBV12-4
TGTGCCAGCAGCTATGGCCGACCCCTCAATTCACCCCTCCACTTT
CASSYGRPLNSPLHF
>-|TRBJ1-1|many|TRBV11-3
TGTGCCAGCAGCCTTACGATGGATTCTGAAGCTTTCTTT
CASSLTMDSEAFF
>-|TRBJ2-5|many|TRBV10-3
TGTGCCATCAGTGAGTCTGACGGAGACCAAGAGACCCAGTACTTC
CAISESDGDQETQYF
>-|TRBJ1-2|-|TRBV29-1
TGCAGCGTTCAGACCTATGGCTACACCTTC
CSVQTYGYTF
>TRBD1|TRBJ1-2|many|TRBV5-1
TGCGCCAGCAGCAATCCTAGGGGGACAGGGAACGGCTACACCTTC
CASSNPRGTGNGYTF
>TRBD1|TRBJ1-5|-|TRBV20-1
TGCAGTGCTAGAGATCGGAGGGGACAGGGGTATTCTAGCAATCAGCCCCAGCATTTT
CSARDRRGQGYSSNQPQHF
>TRBD2|TRBJ2-7|-|TRBV20-1
TGCAGTGCTAGTAAGGTAGCGGGGGACTCCTACGAGCAGTACTTC
CSASKVAGDSYEQYF
>TRBD2|TRBJ2-7|-|TRBV25-1
TGTGCCAGCAGTGCGAGGGACGGTGAGTCTGGGGGACTAGCCTACGAGCAGTACTTC
CASSARDGESGGLAYEQYF
>-|TRBJ2-7|few|TRBV19
TGTGCCAGCGTTGACTCAGGCTTCCTCGGATACGAGCAGTACTTC
CASVDSGFLGYEQYF
>TRBD1|TRBJ1-1|few|TRBV7-9
TGCGCCAGCAGCCAAGGACCCAGAGGGGGCCGGGGCACTGAAGCTTTCTTT
CASSQGPRGGRGTEAFF
>-|TRBJ2-2|-|TRBV9
TGTGCCAGCAGCGTAGATTCTCGCACCGGGGAGCTGTTTTTT
CASSVDSRTGELFF
>TRBD1|TRBJ1-2|many|TRBV14
TGTGCCAGCAGCTGGGCTTCGGGACAGGGCTATGGCTACACCTTC
CASSWASGQGYGYTF
>TRBD2|TRBJ2-5|-|TRBV19
TGTGCCAGTAGCCGAAAGGGACTAGCGAGCCAAGAGACCCAGTACTTC
CASSRKGLASQETQYF